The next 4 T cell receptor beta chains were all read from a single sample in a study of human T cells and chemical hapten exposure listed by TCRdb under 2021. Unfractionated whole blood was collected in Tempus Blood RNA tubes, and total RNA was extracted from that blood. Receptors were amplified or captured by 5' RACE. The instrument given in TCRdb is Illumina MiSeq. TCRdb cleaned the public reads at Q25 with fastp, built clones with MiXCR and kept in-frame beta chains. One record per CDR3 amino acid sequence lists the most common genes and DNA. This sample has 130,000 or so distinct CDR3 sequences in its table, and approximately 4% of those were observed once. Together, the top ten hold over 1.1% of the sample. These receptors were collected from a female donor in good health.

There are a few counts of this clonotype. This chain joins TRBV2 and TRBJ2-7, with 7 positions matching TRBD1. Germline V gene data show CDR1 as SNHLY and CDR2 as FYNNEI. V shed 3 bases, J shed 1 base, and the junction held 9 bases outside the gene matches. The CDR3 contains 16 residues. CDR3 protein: CASSEGTGVRSYEQYF. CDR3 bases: TGTGCCAGCAGTGAGGGCACAGGGGTAAGGTCCTACGAGCAGTACTTC.

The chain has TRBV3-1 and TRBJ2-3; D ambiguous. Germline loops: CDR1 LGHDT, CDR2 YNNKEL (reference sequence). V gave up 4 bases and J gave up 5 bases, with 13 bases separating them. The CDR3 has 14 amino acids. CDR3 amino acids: CASSPIVPGDTQYF. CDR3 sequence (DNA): TGTGCCAGCAGCCCCATCGTTCCAGGAGATACGCAGTATTTT.

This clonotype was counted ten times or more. The CDR3, as DNA: TGTGCCAGCTCACCAAAGTGGAATGAGCAGTTCTTC. Translation: CASSPKWNEQFF. The chain couples TRBV18 to TRBJ2-1; unclear D gene. The CDR3 has 12 amino acids. V gave up 2 bases and J gave up 7 bases, with 6 bases separating them. The germline gives CDR1 KGHSH, CDR2 LQKENI.

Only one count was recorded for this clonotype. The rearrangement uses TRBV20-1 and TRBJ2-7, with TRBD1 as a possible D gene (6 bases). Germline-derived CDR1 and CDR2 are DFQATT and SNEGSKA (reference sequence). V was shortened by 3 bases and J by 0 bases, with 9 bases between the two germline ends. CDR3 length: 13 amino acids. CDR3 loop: CSARGRGSYEQYF. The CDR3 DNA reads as TGCAGTGCTAGGGGCAGGGGCTCCTACGAGCAGTACTTC.